A single TCR beta chain is shown here with its context. Its matching antigen is unknown. One end of the junction varies from germline; a read error may be responsible. This CDR3 is 16 amino acids long. CDR1 is SGHNT and CDR2 is YYREEE in the germline V gene (reference sequence). This sample's RNA came from whole unsorted tissue. Donors were chemotherapy-naive, newly diagnosed lung cancer surgical patients in China, August–late 2014. The library came from three nested PCR rounds adapted from ARM-PCR protocols. TCRdb re-called the multiplex PCR reads with MiXCR, one entry per CDR3 protein. The sample contains about 110,000 distinct CDR3 sequences, approximately 84% of which appear only once. These data come from a study of tumor and adjacent non-tumor tissue in lung cancer. Study-wide background: Samples averaged about 4.17 million productive TCRbeta reads each.

Whole-study findings and limits: Top 100 clones took a larger repertoire share in normal lung. Compared with tumor, normal lung showed significantly lower TCR diversity.

The sample comprised lung tumor tissue. This TCR derives from an older man with non-small cell lung cancer. The chain links TRBV5-4 to TRBJ1-6, with D possibly TRBD1 on 5 matching bases. The CDR3 protein is CASSSGGVLYNSLLHF. For the CDR3, the DNA is TGTGCCAGCAGCTCGGGGGGTGTCCTATATAATTCACTCCTCCACTTT.